This TCR beta chain appears in the sequencing data of a study of T cells after yellow fever vaccination (dated by TCRdb to the late 2010s). Looking at the study overall: The SMART-Seq v4 Ultra Low Input RNA kit was used to prepare libraries from fractions with low cell numbers. To follow T-cell clones before and after primary and booster YFV17D yellow fever vaccination, bulk TCR alpha and beta repertoires were sequenced over time. The cohort comprised two healthy male donors, one aged 18 to 30 and one aged 30 to 39 years. Bulk PBMC replicates and cell subsets were isolated from blood drawn at multiple timepoints before and after both primary and secondary immunization. General study outcomes and caveats: The secondary T-cell response was found to be weaker but faster than the primary response, with a peak reached on day 5 rather than on day 15. Because only a couple of donors were included in the study, the extent to which the findings can be generalized is limited. Most clones expanded after primary vaccination (almost 97% of CD4 and roughly 90% of CD8) were re-detected after the booster, suggesting that broad memory maintenance occurred. A small fraction of clonotypes showed up in both the CD4 and CD8 compartments, probably as a result of convergent recombination. Computational filtering was needed because FACS-sorted repertoires could contain abundant contaminating clonotypes from the bulk population.

The treatment or condition label on this specimen signifies: live attenuated yellow fever vaccine strain. A standard Ficoll-Paque protocol was used to isolate PBMCs from peripheral blood. CD4 and CD8 T-cell fractions were isolated with Dynabeads CD4 and CD8 positive selection kits. TriZol was used to extract RNA from bulk PBMCs, CD4 and CD8 fractions, and dextramer-positive and dextramer-negative fractions. V is pruned by 7 bases and J by 2 bases, leaving 6 bases of the junction without a gene match. From a lookup of the germline V gene, CDR1 and CDR2 are SGHDT and YYEEEE. The CDR3 holds 15 amino acids from the cysteine to the phenylalanine. Only the CDR3 region is kept as DNA, spanning 45 bases read in frame from base 1. The table lists this clonotype with a few counts. The target of this receptor is not known. Per-base quality was not reported, and no clone a single base away is much larger than it.

TCRdb names Illumina NovaSeq 6000 as the instrument used. TCR cDNA was synthesized by 5'RACE template switching, which introduced a universal primer site and unique molecular identifiers. cDNA synthesis was primed from both the TCR alpha and TCR beta constant segments. Library amplification involved two PCR steps, and the second step added sample barcodes and sequencing adapters. Sequencing of libraries was done on Illumina HiSeq 2500 (2x100 bp) or NovaSeq (2x150 bp). Under the source paper's analysis protocol: Demultiplexing of reads and collapsing into UMI consensus sequences were performed with MIGEC, and V(D)J alignment was carried out with MiXCR. Vaccine-responding clonotypes were identified with edgeR using replicate PBMC samples, with FDR below 0.01 and a log2 fold change above 5 up to day 15 being required. Each bulk clonotype received a CD4 or CD8 identity based on whether the sequenced CD4 or CD8 repertoire contained that clonotype at higher abundance. Starting from the raw public reads, TCRdb applied fastp trimming at Q25, assembled clones with MiXCR and retained in-frame beta chains. Rows merge per CDR3 protein into single entries with the most common DNA and genes. TCRdb, rather than the study authors, made the V and J calls. This sample gives under 250,000 distinct CDR3 sequences in total; 3% to 4% of them show up just once. The ten largest clones represent around 3% of the sample.

The starting material was CD4+ T cells sorted from PBMCs, obtained 10 days after the yellow fever booster vaccination. The chain uses TRBV5-6 and TRBJ2-3; 11 of the junction bases match TRBD2. The source of this sequence is a man younger than 30 who received the YFV17D yellow fever vaccine. The nucleotides are TGTGCCAGCCGCCTAGCGGGGGGCTTCACAGATACGCAGTATTTT. This yields the protein CASRLAGGFTDTQYF.